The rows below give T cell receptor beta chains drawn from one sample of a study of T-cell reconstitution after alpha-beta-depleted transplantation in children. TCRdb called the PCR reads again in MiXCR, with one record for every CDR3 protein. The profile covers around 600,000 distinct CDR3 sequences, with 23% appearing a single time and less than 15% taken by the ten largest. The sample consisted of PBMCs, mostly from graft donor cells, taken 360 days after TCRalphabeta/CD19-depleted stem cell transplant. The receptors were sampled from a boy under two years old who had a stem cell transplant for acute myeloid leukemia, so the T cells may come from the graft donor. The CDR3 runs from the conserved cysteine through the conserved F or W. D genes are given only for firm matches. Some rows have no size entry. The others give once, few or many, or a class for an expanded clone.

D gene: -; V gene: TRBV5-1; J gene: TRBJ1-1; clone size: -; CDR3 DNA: TGCGCCAGCAGCTTTAAAGGGAATTTTTTGAAGAACACTGAAGCTTTCTTT; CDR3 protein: CASSFKGNFLKNTEAFF
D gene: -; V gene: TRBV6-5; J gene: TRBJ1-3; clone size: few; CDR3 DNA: TGTGCCAGCAGTTACTCTTCCAGGGTCGGAAACACCATATATTTT; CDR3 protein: CASSYSSRVGNTIYF
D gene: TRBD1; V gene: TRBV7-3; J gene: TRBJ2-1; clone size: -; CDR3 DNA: TGTGCCAGCAGCTTAACCTTCAGGGGGCGCCCCGGGTCCTACAATGAGCAGTTCTTC; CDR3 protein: CASSLTFRGRPGSYNEQFF
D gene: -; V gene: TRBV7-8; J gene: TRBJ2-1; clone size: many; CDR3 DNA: TGTGCCAGCAGCTTAGCGAGGGACTTCAGCTCCTACAATGAGCAGTTCTTC; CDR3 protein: CASSLARDFSSYNEQFF
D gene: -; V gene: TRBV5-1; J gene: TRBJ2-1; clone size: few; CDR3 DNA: TGCGCCAGCAGCTTGGTCGGGGCGGGGATCTCCTACAATGAGCAGTTCTTC; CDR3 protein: CASSLVGAGISYNEQFF
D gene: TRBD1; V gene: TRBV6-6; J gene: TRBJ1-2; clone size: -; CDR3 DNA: TGTGCCAGCAGTGATGGACAGGGGAGGGCTTGGACCTTC; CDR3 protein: CASSDGQGRAWTF
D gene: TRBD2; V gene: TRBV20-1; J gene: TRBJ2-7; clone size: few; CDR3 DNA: TGCAGTGCTAGAGACCCTAGCGGGGCTCCCTACGAGCAGTACTTC; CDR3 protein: CSARDPSGAPYEQYF
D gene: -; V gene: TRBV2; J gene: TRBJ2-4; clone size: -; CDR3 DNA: TGTGCCAGCCTTAATCGGGACAAAAACATTCAGTACTTC; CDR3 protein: CASLNRDKNIQYF
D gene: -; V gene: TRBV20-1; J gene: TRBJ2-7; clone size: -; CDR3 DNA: TGCAGTGCTAGAAATCTCCAGGTATCCGAGCAGTACTTC; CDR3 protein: CSARNLQVSEQYF
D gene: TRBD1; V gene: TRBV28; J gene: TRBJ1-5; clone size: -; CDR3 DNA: TGTGCCAGCAGCCAGGGACAGGCTCATCAGCCCCAGCATTTT; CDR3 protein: CASSQGQAHQPQHF
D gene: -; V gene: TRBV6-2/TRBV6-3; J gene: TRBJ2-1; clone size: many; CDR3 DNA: TGTGCCAGCAGACCGACGACTAATGAGCAGTTCTTC; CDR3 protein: CASRPTTNEQFF
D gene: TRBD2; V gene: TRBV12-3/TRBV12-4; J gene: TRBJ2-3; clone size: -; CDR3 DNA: TGTGCCAGCAGCGCTCGTGATATCGAGACTAGCCCCACAGATACGCAGTATTTT; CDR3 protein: CASSARDIETSPTDTQYF
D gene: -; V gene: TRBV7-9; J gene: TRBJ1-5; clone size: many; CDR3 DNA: TGTGCCAGCAGCTCGACAGGAACCACGGATAGCAATCAGCCCCAGCATTTT; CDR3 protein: CASSSTGTTDSNQPQHF
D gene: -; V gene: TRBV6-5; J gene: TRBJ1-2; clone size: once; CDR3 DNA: TGTGCCAGCAGTTTAAGTGGGACCGGAACATATGGCTACACCTTC; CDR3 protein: CASSLSGTGTYGYTF
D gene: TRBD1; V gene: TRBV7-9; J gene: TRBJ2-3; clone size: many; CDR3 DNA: TGTGCCAGCAGCTGGGACAGTATCACAGATACGCAGTATTTT; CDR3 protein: CASSWDSITDTQYF
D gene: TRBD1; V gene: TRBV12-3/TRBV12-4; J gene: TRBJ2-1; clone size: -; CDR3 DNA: TGTGCCAGCAGTTTTGAGGCCAGGGGGAATGGATATGAGCAGTTCTTC; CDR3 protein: CASSFEARGNGYEQFF
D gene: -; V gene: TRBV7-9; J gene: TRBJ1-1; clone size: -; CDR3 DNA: TGTGCCAGCAGCTCCCGCCTTGGGGGATGGGCTGAAGCTTTCTTT; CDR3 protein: CASSSRLGGWAEAFF
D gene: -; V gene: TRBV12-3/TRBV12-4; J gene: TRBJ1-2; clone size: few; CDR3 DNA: TGTGCCAGCAGACGTGGGGGACGGTTCTATGGCTACACCTTC; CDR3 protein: CASRRGGRFYGYTF
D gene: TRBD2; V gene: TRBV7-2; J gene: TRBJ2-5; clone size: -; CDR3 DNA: TGTGCCAGCAGCTCCGCGGGGGGGCCCGTGACCCAGTACTTC; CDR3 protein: CASSSAGGPVTQYF
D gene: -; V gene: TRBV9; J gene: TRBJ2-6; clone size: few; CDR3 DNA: TGTGCCAGCAACCAGAGGGGGTCGTCTGGGGCCAACGTCCTGACTTTC; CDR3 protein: CASNQRGSSGANVLTF
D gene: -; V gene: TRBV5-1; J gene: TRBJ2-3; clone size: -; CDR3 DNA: TGCGCCAGCAGCTTTCGTGTTGACGGGTACACTAGCACAGATACGCAGTATTTT; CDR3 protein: CASSFRVDGYTSTDTQYF
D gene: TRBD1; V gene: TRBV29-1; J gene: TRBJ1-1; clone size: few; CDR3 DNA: TGCAGCGTCGAACAGGGGGGGCGTACTGAAGCTTTCTTT; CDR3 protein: CSVEQGGRTEAFF
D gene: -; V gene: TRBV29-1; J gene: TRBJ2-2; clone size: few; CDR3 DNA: TGCAGCTCGTTGCAGGGGCATACCGGGGAGCTGTTTTTT; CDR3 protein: CSSLQGHTGELFF
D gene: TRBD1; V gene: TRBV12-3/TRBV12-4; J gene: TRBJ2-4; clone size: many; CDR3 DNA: TGTGCCAGCAGTTTCCGACAGGGAATGGCGGAGATAGACATTCAGTACTTC; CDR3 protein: CASSFRQGMAEIDIQYF
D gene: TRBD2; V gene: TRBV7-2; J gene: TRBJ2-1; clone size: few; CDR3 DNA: TGTGCCAGCAGCGACTCTGGACTAGCGGGGGGGAATGAGCAGTTCTTC; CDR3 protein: CASSDSGLAGGNEQFF
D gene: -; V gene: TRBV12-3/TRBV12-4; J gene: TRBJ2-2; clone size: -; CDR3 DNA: TGTGCCAGCAGTTCCGGACCGGTCGCCGGGGAGCTGTTTTTT; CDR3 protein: CASSSGPVAGELFF
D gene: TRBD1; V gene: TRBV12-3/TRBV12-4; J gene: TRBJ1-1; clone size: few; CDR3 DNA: TGTGCCAGCAGTCGACAGGGGGCGGACACTGAAGCTTTCTTT; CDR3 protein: CASSRQGADTEAFF
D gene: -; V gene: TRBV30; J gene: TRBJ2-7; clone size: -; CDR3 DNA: TGTGCCTGGAGTCTAGGGAACGAGCAGTACTTC; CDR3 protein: CAWSLGNEQYF
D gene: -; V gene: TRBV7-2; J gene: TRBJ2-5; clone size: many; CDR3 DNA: TGTGCCAGCAGCTTAGCGGGGGGCCCCATCCAAGAGACCCAGTACTTC; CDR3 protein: CASSLAGGPIQETQYF
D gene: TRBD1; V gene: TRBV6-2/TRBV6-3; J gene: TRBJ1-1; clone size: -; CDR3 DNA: TGTGCCAGCAGTTACGGGGGACAGGGGGGCACTGAAGCTTTCTTT; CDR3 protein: CASSYGGQGGTEAFF
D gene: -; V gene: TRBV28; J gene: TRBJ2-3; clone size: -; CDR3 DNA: TGTGCCAGCAGTTTAGCCCGGCGGGGTGCAGATACGCAGTATTTT; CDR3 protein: CASSLARRGADTQYF
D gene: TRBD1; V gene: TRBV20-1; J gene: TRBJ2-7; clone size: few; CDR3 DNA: TGCAGTGCTAGAAGACAGGGGGCTCGCGAGCAGTACTTC; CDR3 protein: CSARRQGAREQYF
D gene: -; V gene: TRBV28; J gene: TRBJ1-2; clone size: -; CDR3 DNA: TGTGCCAGCACTCTGCGAACAGGGAATGGCTACACCTTC; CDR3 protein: CASTLRTGNGYTF
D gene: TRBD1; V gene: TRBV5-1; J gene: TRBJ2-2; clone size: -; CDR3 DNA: TGCGCCAGCAGCTTCCCCCGGACAGGGGGCCGGAACACCGGGGAGCTGTTTTTT; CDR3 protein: CASSFPRTGGRNTGELFF
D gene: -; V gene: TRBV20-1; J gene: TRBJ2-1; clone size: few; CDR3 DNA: TGCAGTGCTAGGCAAATTCGAATGACAGGTCCCAATGAGCAGTTCTTC; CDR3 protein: CSARQIRMTGPNEQFF
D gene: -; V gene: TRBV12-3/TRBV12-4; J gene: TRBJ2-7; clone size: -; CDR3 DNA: TGTGCCAGCAGTTTGGGCCTTAGGTCGTACAGCTCCTCCTACGAGCAGTACTTC; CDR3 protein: CASSLGLRSYSSSYEQYF
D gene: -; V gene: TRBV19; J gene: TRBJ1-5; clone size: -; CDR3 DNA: TGTGCCAGTAGTATAGGTCTGCCCAATCAGCCCCAGCATTTT; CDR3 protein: CASSIGLPNQPQHF
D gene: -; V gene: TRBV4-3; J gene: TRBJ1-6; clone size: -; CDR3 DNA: TGCGCCAGCAGCCCGAGAGCCGTCAGGGAAAGGGGAGAGGATTCACCCCTCCACTTT; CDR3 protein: CASSPRAVRERGEDSPLHF
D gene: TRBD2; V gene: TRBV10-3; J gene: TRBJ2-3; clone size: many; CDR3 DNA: TGTGCCATCAGTGAGTCGGATCGGGGGGGCCTAGGAGATACGCAGTATTTT; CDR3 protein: CAISESDRGGLGDTQYF
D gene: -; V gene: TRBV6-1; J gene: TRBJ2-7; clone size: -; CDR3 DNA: TGTGCCAGTCGGGGGGCAGGGGGCAGCGACGAGCAGTACTTC; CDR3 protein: CASRGAGGSDEQYF
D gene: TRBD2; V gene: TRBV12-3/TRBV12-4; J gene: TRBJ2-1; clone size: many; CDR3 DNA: TGTGCCAGCAGTTTTGGGCTAGCGGGGAAAGGCTCCTACAATGAGCAGTTCTTC; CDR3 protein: CASSFGLAGKGSYNEQFF
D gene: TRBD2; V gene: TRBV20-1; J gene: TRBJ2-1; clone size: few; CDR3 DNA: TGCAGTGCTACTAGCGGGGTCCCAAGTTACAATGAGCAGTTCTTC; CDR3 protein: CSATSGVPSYNEQFF
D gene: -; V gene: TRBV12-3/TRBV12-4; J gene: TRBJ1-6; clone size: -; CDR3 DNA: TGTGCCAGCAGTTTCGCAGGGCTGATTTCACCCCTCCACTTT; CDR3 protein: CASSFAGLISPLHF
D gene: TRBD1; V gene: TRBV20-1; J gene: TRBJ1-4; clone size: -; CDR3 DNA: TGCAGTGCTACACTGCCCGGGACAGGGGAGAAAAAACTGTTTTTT; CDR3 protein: CSATLPGTGEKKLFF
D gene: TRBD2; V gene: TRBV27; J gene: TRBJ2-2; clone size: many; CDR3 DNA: TGTGCCAGCAGTTCGGGGGGGACCGGGGAGCTGTTTTTT; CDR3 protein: CASSSGGTGELFF
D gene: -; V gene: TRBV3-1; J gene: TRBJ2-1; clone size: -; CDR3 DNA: TGTGCCAGCAGCCAACCAGGTCTTGAGCAGTTCTTC; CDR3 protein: CASSQPGLEQFF
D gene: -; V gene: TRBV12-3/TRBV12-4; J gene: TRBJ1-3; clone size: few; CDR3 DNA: TGTGCCAGCAGCAGTGGGGCCGGAGGAAACACCATATATTTT; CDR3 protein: CASSSGAGGNTIYF
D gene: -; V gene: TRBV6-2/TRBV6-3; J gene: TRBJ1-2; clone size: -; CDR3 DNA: TGTGCCAGCAGTTACAGTCACATTCTCCTTTCCGGCGGTGGCTACACCTTC; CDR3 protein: CASSYSHILLSGGGYTF
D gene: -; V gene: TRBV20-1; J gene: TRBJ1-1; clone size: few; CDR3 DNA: TGCAGTGCTTACCCAAGATACATGAACACTGAAGCTTTCTTT; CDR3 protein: CSAYPRYMNTEAFF
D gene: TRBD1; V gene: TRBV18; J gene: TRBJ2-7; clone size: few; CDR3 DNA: TGTGCCAGCTCACCGGGACAGGGGTCTAACGAGCAGTACTTC; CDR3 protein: CASSPGQGSNEQYF
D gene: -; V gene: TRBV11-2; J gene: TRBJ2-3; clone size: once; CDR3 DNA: TGTGCCAGCAGCTTACCCTATGGGGGGACAGCGGGGCTCGAGGATACGCAGTATTTT; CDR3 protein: CASSLPYGGTAGLEDTQYF
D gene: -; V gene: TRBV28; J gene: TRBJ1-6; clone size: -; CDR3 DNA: TGTGCCTCCTCGATGGGTTATAACTCACCCCTCCACTTT; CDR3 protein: CASSMGYNSPLHF
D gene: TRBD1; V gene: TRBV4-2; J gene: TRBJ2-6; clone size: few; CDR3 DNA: TGTGCCAGCAGCCACCTCCCGAGGACAGGCAAAACATCTGGGGCCAACGTCCTGACTTTC; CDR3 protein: CASSHLPRTGKTSGANVLTF
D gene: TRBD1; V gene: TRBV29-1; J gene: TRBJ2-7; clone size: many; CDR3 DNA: TGCAGCGTTGAAGGGACAGGGGTGGTGGACGAGCAGTACTTC; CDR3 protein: CSVEGTGVVDEQYF
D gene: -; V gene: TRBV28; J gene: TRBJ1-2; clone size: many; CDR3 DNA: TGTGCCAGCAGTTTGGCGAACAAGGGGAACTATGGCTACACCTTC; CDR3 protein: CASSLANKGNYGYTF
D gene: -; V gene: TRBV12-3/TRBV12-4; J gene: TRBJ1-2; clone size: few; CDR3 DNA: TGTGCCAGCAGTTTAGAGCGCAGGGGTTTCACCTTC; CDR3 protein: CASSLERRGFTF
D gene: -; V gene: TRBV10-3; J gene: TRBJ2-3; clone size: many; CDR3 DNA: TGTGCCATCAGTGGCAGCAGCCCATCCTTCACAGATACGCAGTATTTT; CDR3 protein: CAISGSSPSFTDTQYF
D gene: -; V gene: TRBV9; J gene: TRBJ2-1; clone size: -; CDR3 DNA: TGTGCCAGCAGCGCAAACTTCGCTTACTCGTTTTCCTACAATGAGCAGTTCTTC; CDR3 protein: CASSANFAYSFSYNEQFF
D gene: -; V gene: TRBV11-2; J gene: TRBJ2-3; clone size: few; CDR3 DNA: TGTGCCAGCAGCTTATCCTCAAGACTAGGGGGGGAGGCAGATACGCAGTATTTT; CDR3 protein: CASSLSSRLGGEADTQYF
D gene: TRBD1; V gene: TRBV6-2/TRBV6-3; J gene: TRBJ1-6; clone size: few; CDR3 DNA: TGTGCCAGCAGTCCCCCCCGGAACAGGGGCCTATGGGACTCACCCCTCCACTTT; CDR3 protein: CASSPPRNRGLWDSPLHF